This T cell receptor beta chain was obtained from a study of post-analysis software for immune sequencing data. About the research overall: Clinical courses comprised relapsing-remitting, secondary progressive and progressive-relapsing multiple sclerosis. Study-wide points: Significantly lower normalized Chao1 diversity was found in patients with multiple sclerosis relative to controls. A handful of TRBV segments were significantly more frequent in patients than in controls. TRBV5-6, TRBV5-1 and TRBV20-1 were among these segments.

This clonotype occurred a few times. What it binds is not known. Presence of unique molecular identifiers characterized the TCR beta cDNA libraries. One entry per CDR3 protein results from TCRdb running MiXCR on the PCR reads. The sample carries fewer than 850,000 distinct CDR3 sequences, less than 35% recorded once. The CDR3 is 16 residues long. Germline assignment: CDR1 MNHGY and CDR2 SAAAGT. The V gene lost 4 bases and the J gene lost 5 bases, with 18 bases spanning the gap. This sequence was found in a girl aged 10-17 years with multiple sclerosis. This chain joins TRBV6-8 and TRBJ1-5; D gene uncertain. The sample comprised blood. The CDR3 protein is CASSWVQTVLYQPQHF. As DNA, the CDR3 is TGTGCCAGCAGTTGGGTACAGACGGTATTGTATCAGCCCCAGCATTTT.